The 21 T cell receptor beta chains below all came from one sample that was sequenced in a study of blood T cell repertoires in COVID-19. Sequenced by immunoSEQ multiplex PCR; TCRdb stores in-frame clones only, minus some. The sample consists of more than 65,000 clones, about four fifths of them appearing once. The material sequenced was peripheral blood. The receptor source for this set is a woman aged 55-69 years with acute or convalescent COVID-19.

This clone turned up a few times. This rearrangement joins TRBV6-5 to TRBJ1-1, with D unresolved. Trimming shortened V by 0 bases and J by 8 bases, and 13 bases separated the two germline ends. The CDR3 contains 14 residues. Germline V gives CDR1 MNHEY, CDR2 SVGAGI. Written as DNA, the CDR3 is TGTGCCAGCAGTTACTCTCCAGGAGGGTGGGAAGCTTTCTTT. Its translation: CASSYSPGGWEAFF.

The rearrangement joins TRBV4-2 to TRBJ1-2, with a weak D call TRBD1 (5 bases). V lost 1 base and J 6 bases, leaving 18 bases between the germline ends. The CDR3 covers 16 residues. Looked up from germline, CDR1 is LGHNA and CDR2 is YNFKEQ. The CDR3 region is CASSQGIGGVGHGYTF. CDR3 DNA sequence: TGTGCCAGCAGCCAAGGAATTGGAGGGGTCGGCCATGGCTACACCTTC.

The chain employs TRBV25-1 and TRBJ1-1, with D possibly TRBD1 on 6 matching bases. V gave up 6 bases and J gave up 8 bases, with 16 bases separating them. CDR1 is MGHDK, CDR2 SYGVNS, per germline. CDR3 size: 13 residues. For the CDR3, the DNA is TGTGCCAGCAGCCCGGGACACAGGGAGGAAGCTTTCTTT. This codes for CASSPGHREEAFF.

The gene calls are TRBV16 and TRBJ2-7, with TRBD1 identical over 8 bases. V dropped 4 bases and J dropped 3; count of bases not matched to a gene: 8. The CDR3 has 15 residues. Germline lookup yields CDR1 KGHSY and CDR2 FQNENV. CDR3 residues: CASSPGQASYYEQYF. CDR3 nucleotides: TGTGCCAGCAGCCCGGGACAGGCCTCCTACTACGAGCAGTACTTC. Based on the CDR3 plus reference TRBV16 and TRBJ2-7, the full variable domain is GEEVAQTPKHLVRGEGQKAKLYCAPIKGHSYVFWYQQVLKNEFKFLISFQNENVFDETGMPKERFSAKCLPNSPCSLEIQATKLEDSAVYFCASSPGQASYYEQYFGPGTRLTVT.

The J gene is TRBJ1-5, the V gene TRBV12-3 or TRBV12-4; D unclear. V was cut by 4 bases and J by 1 base, with 5 bases left in between. CDR3 length: 13 residues. This chain's CDR3 is CASSSISNQPQHF. For the CDR3, the DNA is TGTGCCAGCAGTTCCATCAGCAATCAGCCCCAGCATTTT.

The chain couples TRBV2 to TRBJ2-7; D unclear. This CDR3 is built from 12 residues. V lost 2 bases to trimming and J lost 10 bases, with 12 bases between them. CDR1 and CDR2 (germline): SNHLY, FYNNEI. CDR3 DNA sequence: TGTGCCAGCAGTGAATTCGGGTCGGCCCAGTACTTC. This sequence encodes CASSEFGSAQYF.

On this clone: One end of the junction fails to match germline, which may point to a read error. The rearrangement uses TRBV28 and TRBJ2-7; 7 bases are shared with TRBD1. Germline V gene data show CDR1 as MDHEN and CDR2 as SYDVKM. The CDR3 is made up of 14 amino acids. The CDR3 region is CASRWGQNLYDQYF. The CDR3 region has the DNA TGTGCCAGCAGATGGGGACAGAACCTCTACGACCAGTACTTC.

The genes are TRBV5-4 and TRBJ2-3, with TRBD2 matching over 7 bases. Germline lookup yields CDR1 SGHNT and CDR2 YYREEE (reference sequence). There are 14 residues in the CDR3. With 1 base clipped from V and 6 bases from J, the junction kept 5 bases outside the gene matches. The DNA of the CDR3 is TGTGCCAGCAGCTTGTACCGGGGGGAGGATACGCAGTATTTT. This sequence encodes CASSLYRGEDTQYF.

The CDR3, as DNA: TGCGCCAGCAGCTTGGCCGGGGGGGCTGGGGCCAACGTCCTGACTTTC. Translation: CASSLAGGAGANVLTF. The rearrangement links TRBV5-1 to TRBJ2-6; 8 positions match TRBD2. Trimming removed 0 bases from V and 2 bases from J; junction bases left unmatched: 1. Germline V CDR1 and CDR2: SGHRS, YFSETQ. The CDR3 is 16 amino acids.

This clone is judged medium-sized. The gene calls are TRBV3-1 (or the pseudogene TRBV3-2) and TRBJ2-7; weak D call: TRBD2 (5 bases). The V gene's germline CDR1 is LGHDT and CDR2 YNNKEL (reference sequence). Trimming cost V 0 bases and J 5 bases, with 8 bases left between them. The CDR3 runs 13 residues. The chain's CDR3 is CASSQELGDEQYF. CDR3 nucleotide sequence: TGTGCCAGCAGCCAAGAACTCGGGGACGAGCAGTACTTC.

In this sample, this clone turned up a few times. V usage is TRBV5-6 and J usage is TRBJ2-5; 9 positions match TRBD1. The V gene's germline CDR1 is SGHDT and CDR2 YYEEEE. Trimming cost V 4 bases and J 5 bases; bases outside gene matches: 9. The CDR3 is 15 amino acids. This CDR3 is CASSLKYRGPETQYF. The CDR3 region has the DNA TGTGCCAGCAGCCTTAAATACAGGGGGCCGGAGACCCAGTACTTC.

V is TRBV15 and J is TRBJ2-1, with TRBD2 identical over 10 bases. The V and J ends lost 0 bases and 2 bases, in that order; junction bases with no gene match: 4. This CDR3 is 17 amino acids long. Looked up from germline, CDR1 is LNHNV and CDR2 is YYDKDF (reference sequence). In DNA form, the CDR3 reads TGTGCCACCAGCAGAGATCTCAGCGGGGGGGCCTACAATGAGCAGTTCTTC. Its translation: CATSRDLSGGAYNEQFF.

The gene calls are TRBV25-1 and TRBJ2-3, with 11 bases lining up with TRBD2. The V gene's germline CDR1 is MGHDK and CDR2 SYGVNS. J gave up 6 bases and V 8 bases, and 4 bases lay outside the gene matches. The CDR3 consists of 13 residues. Here the CDR3 reads CASSLAGVDTQYF. In nucleotides, the CDR3 is TGTGCCAGCTCACTAGCGGGGGTGGATACGCAGTATTTT.

This clone was seen a handful of times. J is TRBJ2-1 and V is TRBV2; 7 bases fit TRBD1. The germline CDR1 and CDR2 sequences are SNHLY and FYNNEI. The CDR3 loop spans 14 amino acids. V was pared by 4 bases and J by 2 bases, with 2 bases of the junction left unmatched. Here the CDR3 reads CASSGGTAYNEQFF. The CDR3 coding sequence is TGTGCCAGCAGTGGGGGGACAGCCTACAATGAGCAGTTCTTC.

The V and J genes are TRBV19 and TRBJ2-3; TRBD1 aligns across 8 bases. In germline, CDR1 is LNHDA, CDR2 SQIVND (reference sequence). The junction had 6 bases not matched to a gene; V was cut back by 4 bases and J by 0 bases. CDR3 length: 16 amino acids. The DNA for the CDR3 is TGTGCCAGTAGTACCTCGACAGGGGACAGCACAGATACGCAGTATTTT. This codes for CASSTSTGDSTDTQYF.

This clone was found once. The chain carries TRBV5-1 and TRBJ1-5, with a tentative D call TRBD1 (5 bases). Per germline, CDR1 SGHRS and CDR2 YFSETQ. The V end was cut by 4 bases, the J end by 6 bases, with 14 bases between. The CDR3 is made up of 14 amino acids. CDR3 coding DNA: TGCGCCAGCAGCCAGGACCAGGGTAGTCAGCCCCAGCATTTT. This encodes CASSQDQGSQPQHF.

V gene TRBV5-1 combines with J gene TRBJ2-5, with D perhaps matching TRBD1 (5 bases). CDR1 SGHRS and CDR2 YFSETQ come from the germline V gene. V was clipped by 2 bases and J by 1 base, with 12 bases between them. The CDR3 loop spans 15 amino acids. CDR3 residues: CASSFGFTGQETQYF. CDR3 sequence (DNA): TGCGCCAGCAGCTTCGGTTTCACAGGCCAAGAGACCCAGTACTTC.

The CDR3 spells CSVGHQNTEAFF. CDR3 nucleotides: TGCAGCGTTGGACATCAGAACACTGAAGCTTTCTTT. J is TRBJ1-1 and V is TRBV29-1; D remains ambiguous. Deletions cut 4 bases from V and 1 base from J, with 7 bases between. There are 12 residues in the CDR3. Germline CDR1 and CDR2: SQVTM and ANQGSEA.

V and J are TRBV7-9 and TRBJ2-7, with TRBD1 identical over 7 bases. Germline CDR1 reads SEHNR; CDR2 reads FQNEAQ (reference sequence). With 5 bases clipped from V and 3 bases from J, the junction kept 16 bases outside the gene matches. CDR3 size: 17 residues. CDR3 region: CASSDNSHGQVIYEQYF. CDR3 DNA: TGTGCCAGCAGCGACAACTCCCACGGACAGGTGATCTACGAGCAGTACTTC.

V is TRBV19 and J is TRBJ1-6; D unresolved. CDR1 LNHDA and CDR2 SQIVND come from the germline V gene (reference sequence). CDR3 length: 14 residues. Trimming cost V 1 base and J 8 bases, with 9 bases left between them. CDR3 in amino acids: CASSIASGDSPLHF. The CDR3 nucleotides read TGTGCCAGTAGTATAGCTTCCGGGGATTCACCCCTCCACTTT.

This clone came up once. The chain combines TRBV2 with TRBJ1-1; D gene unclear. Between the trimmed V and J ends, which lost 5 bases and 0 bases, there was a span of 10 bases. The germline CDR1 and CDR2 sequences are SNHLY and FYNNEI. The CDR3 runs 14 residues. In DNA form, the CDR3 reads TGTGCCAGCAGTCAACCTACCTTGAACACTGAAGCTTTCTTT. Translating gives CASSQPTLNTEAFF.